This TCR beta chain stems from a study of tumor and adjacent non-tumor tissue in lung cancer. A modified ARM-PCR protocol with three rounds of nested PCR amplified TCRbeta. One entry per CDR3 protein results from TCRdb running MiXCR on the multiplex PCR reads. Altogether about 200,000 distinct CDR3 sequences are present, 71% being singletons, with the ten largest covering roughly a quarter. Study-wide results and caveats: Significantly higher TCR diversity was found in tumor than normal lung.

In regard to this clonotype: Its antigen remains unidentified. This could be a read error, since a much larger clone is one nucleotide away.

This sample's RNA came from whole unsorted tissue. The sample was lung tumor tissue. The receptor comes from a man in his 60s with non-small cell lung cancer.

CDR3 sequence (DNA): TGCAGTGCCACCGGGACGGGTTCCTACGAGGAGTACTTC. It codes for CSATGTGSYEEYF. The J gene is TRBJ2-7, the V gene TRBV20-1; D may correspond to TRBD1 or TRBD2 (5 bases each). CDR1 is DFQATT, CDR2 SNEGSKA, per germline (reference sequence). The CDR3 totals 13 residues.